Described below is a single T cell receptor (beta chain) sequence and its context. What antigen it recognizes has not been identified. No clone much larger than this one lies a single base away; base qualities are absent. TCRbeta CDR3 regions were amplified from genomic DNA by means of the immunoSEQ Assay, a bias-controlled multiplex PCR. The original pipeline was this. Nucleated cell counts per sample were estimated from amplification of reference gene primers within the assay. To quantify the absolute abundance of each unique TCRbeta CDR3 rearrangement, sequence reads were collapsed and filtered. For each sample, productive Simpson clonality was calculated as the square root of Simpson's diversity index across productive rearrangements. In its TCRdb copy, this immuneACCESS table keeps in-frame sequences only and misses some clones. Where compared with another copy, unresolved V genes explain less than half of these, and the others have no known cause. V and J calls and clone size are copied from that table; D and trimming were computed from the DNA. Counted in this sample were about 33,000 clones; 90% to 95% of them appeared once. Roughly an eighth of the sample belongs to the ten largest clones.

The collaborating institutions used their own protocols to collect whole blood in K2EDTA tubes. For TCRbeta analysis, collaborator samples were shipped as frozen whole blood, as isolated PBMCs, or as DNA extracted from either sample type. This sample is part of a study of blood T cell repertoires in COVID-19 (TCRdb year 2020). The study in broad terms: Samples covering the acute and convalescent phases of COVID-19 were provided by collaborators in the United States, Italy and Spain. The material from the prospective study consisted of cDNA or gDNA derived from T cells, B-cell-depleted T cells, or PBMCs. The dataset comprised deeply sampled blood TCRbeta repertoires from subjects exposed to, actively infected with, or recovered from COVID-19. The repertoires were released in a freely available public database meant as a resource for research on the immune response to SARS-CoV-2. Samples came from the ongoing ImmuneRACE study (first 160 participants) plus 1,254 subjects from 6 global collaborators. Nearly every sample came with metadata listing a de-identified subject ID, COVID-19 status, age in years and sex. Where available, HLA class I and class II types were taken from metadata supplied by the sample provider and were not determined by assay-based typing. What the study reported, not specific to this receptor: The amount of clinical and demographic metadata varied by source and participant and was provided uncurated.

CDR1 SGHVS and CDR2 FNYEAQ are derived from the germline V gene. V gives up 1 base and J gives up 2 bases, and the segment between their germline ends measures 9 bases. The CDR3 numbers 14 residues from cysteine through phenylalanine. The entry retains the CDR3 DNA only, 42 bases that are in frame from base 1. Sequencing was done on a sample of peripheral blood. The TCR originated in a human donor in a cohort sampled during active COVID-19. Here the chain combines TRBV7-6 and TRBJ2-7; the D gene is not confidently resolved. The CDR3 here reads CASSLGASPYEQYF. DNA sequence: TGTGCCAGCAGCTTAGGGGCGAGCCCCTACGAGCAGTACTTC.